This record looks at one T cell receptor (beta chain) sequence and its context. The CDR3 runs to 15 residues. Between the trimmed V and J ends, which lost 5 bases and 3 bases, there was a span of 17 bases. Germline V lookup: CDR1 SGHNT, CDR2 YENEEA. Clones were sequenced by immunoSEQ multiplex PCR, and TCRdb holds only the in-frame ones, with some missing. The sample yields hundreds of thousands of clones, approximately 95% seen once. This entry is derived from a study of shared clonotypes between healthy human individuals. As for the study in general: Donor ages ranged 18 to 49 years: a couple of women, a few men.

Terminally differentiated effector memory CD45RA+ cells were left out of the naive CD8 fraction, which was CD45RO-negative and positively selected for CCR7. Sequenced: naive CD8+ T cells sorted from blood. This TCR was sampled from a woman aged 25 to 39 in good health. This chain links TRBV11-3 with TRBJ2-7; perhaps TRBD2 as D (5 bases). The CDR3 spells CASSAGMGANYEQYF. The CDR3 DNA is TGTGCCAGCAGCGCTGGAATGGGAGCAAACTACGAGCAGTACTTC. Full variable domain (outside the CDR3, taken from reference TRBV11-3 and TRBJ2-7): EAGVVQSPRYKIIEKKQPVAFWCNPISGHNTLYWYLQNLGQGPELLIRYENEEAVDDSQLPKDRFSAERLKGVDSTLKIQPAELGDSAVYLCASSAGMGANYEQYFGPGTRLTVT.